The next 13 T cell receptor beta chains were all read from a single sample in a study of regulatory T cells in long-lasting Graves disease (dated by TCRdb to the early 2020s). Libraries came from multiplex PCR. Instrument used: Illumina HiSeq 4000. CDR3 regions were amplified by Arm-PCR with iRepertoire HTBI primers to construct TCR beta libraries. In TCRdb, the public reads were trimmed at Q25 with fastp and aligned with MiXCR, with productive beta chains retained. Rows matching on CDR3 protein sequence are summarized as one entry with the most common DNA and genes. Recorded for this sample are 350,000 to 450,000 distinct CDR3 sequences; over 20% of them occurred a single time. The ten largest clones capture 14% of the sample. Per the publication, the time point label means: persistent/refractory GD, antithyroid drugs over 5 years with positive TRAb. For both TCR sequencing and RNA sequencing, RNA was extracted from PBMCs using TRIzol.

The source was peripheral blood mononuclear cells (PBMCs), collected when the disease was refractory, from a patient treated with antithyroid drugs. These receptors were obtained from a female donor with Graves disease.

This clonotype was counted a few times. The chain is built from TRBV5-1 and TRBJ2-7; 13 positions match TRBD2. CDR1 is SGHRS and CDR2 is YFSETQ in the germline V gene. The CDR3 runs 16 residues. Trimming took 4 bases from V and 3 from J; bases not matched to a gene: 7. This chain's CDR3 is CASSRRTSGRGYEQYF. CDR3 coding DNA: TGCGCCAGCAGCCGGCGGACTAGCGGGAGAGGCTACGAGCAGTACTTC.

This chain uses TRBV19 with TRBJ2-6, with TRBD1 identical over 10 bases. V shed 6 bases and J 2 bases; nucleotides not matched to a gene: 10. CDR1 and CDR2 from the germline V gene are LNHDA and SQIVND (reference sequence). The CDR3 runs to 18 residues. This CDR3 is CASSQRQGAGTGANVLTF. The DNA of the CDR3 is TGTGCCAGTAGCCAAAGACAGGGGGCTGGTACTGGGGCCAACGTCCTGACTTTC.

This clonotype was recorded at least ten times. The chain carries TRBV28 and TRBJ2-5; TRBD1 matches at 10 bases. CDR3 length: 15 residues. Germline CDR1 MDHEN, CDR2 SYDVKM. The V and J ends lost 7 bases and 6 bases, in that order; junction bases with no gene match: 11. The CDR3 DNA sequence: TGTGCCAGCACCCTTGCCGGGACAGGGGCGCAGACCCAGTACTTC. Its protein product is CASTLAGTGAQTQYF.

This clonotype was seen ten or more times. The rearrangement uses TRBV7-9 and TRBJ2-4; D not certain. The germline CDR1 and CDR2 sequences are SEHNR and FQNEAQ (reference sequence). The V end lost 1 base, the J end lost 6 bases, and 13 bases lay between the germline ends. CDR3 length: 15 residues. The CDR3 nucleotides are TGTGCCAGCAGCTTAGGGTCCAGCGAGGTAAACATTCAGTACTTC. This encodes CASSLGSSEVNIQYF.

The rearrangement joins TRBV11-2 to TRBJ2-2; 7 bases fit TRBD2. The CDR3 sequence is 16 residues long. Trimming took 3 bases from V and 0 from J; bases not matched to a gene: 4. Germline CDR1 SGHAT, CDR2 FQNNGV. This CDR3 is CASSFKAGANTGELFF. The DNA of the CDR3 is TGTGCCAGCAGCTTCAAGGCGGGAGCGAACACCGGGGAGCTGTTTTTT.

A remark on this clonotype: A single base separates this from a much larger clone, so it may be a read error. The chain links TRBV7-2 to TRBJ2-5; 10 bases align to TRBD1. The CDR3 length is 15 residues. CDR1 is SGHTA and CDR2 is FQGNSA in the germline V gene. Here the CDR3 DNA reads TGTGCCGGCAGCTTCGAGGGACAGGGGTCGGAGACCCAGTACTTC. Its translation: CAGSFEGQGSETQYF. Combining the CDR3 with reference TRBV7-2 and TRBJ2-5 gives the whole variable domain GAGVSQSPSNKVTEKGKDVELRCDPISGHTALYWYRQSLGQGLEFLIYFQGNSAPDKSGLPSDRFSAERTGGSVSTLTIQRTQQEDSAVYLCAGSFEGQGSETQYFGPGTRLLVL.

The genes are TRBV5-5 and TRBJ1-4; D ambiguous. The germline CDR1 and CDR2 sequences are SGHKS and YYEKEE (reference sequence). The V and J ends lost 2 bases and 0 bases respectively, with 14 bases between them. This CDR3 region has 17 residues. The CDR3 nucleotides read TGTGCCAGCAGCTTACACTGGGAGACCACAACTAATGAAAAACTGTTTTTT. Amino acids: CASSLHWETTTNEKLFF.

This clonotype was counted at least ten times. The chain joins TRBV30 to TRBJ1-4; the match to TRBD1 covers 7 bases. Germline loops: CDR1 GTSNPN, CDR2 SVGIG (reference sequence). The trim removed 3 bases at V and 3 bases at J, leaving 7 bases unmatched. The length of the CDR3 is 15 residues. The CDR3 loop reads CAWSPQGRPNEKLFF. CDR3 sequence (DNA): TGTGCCTGGAGCCCACAGGGGAGGCCTAATGAAAAACTGTTTTTT.

This clonotype was counted many times. This chain connects TRBV28 to TRBJ2-7; TRBD2 agrees at 11 bases. This CDR3 contains 20 residues. CDR1 and CDR2 from the germline V gene are MDHEN and SYDVKM. The V gene end was trimmed by 7 bases and the J gene end by 2 bases; junction bases not matched to a gene: 22. CDR3 protein: CASTTIGTSGIGPLPYEQYF. The CDR3 bases are TGTGCCAGCACCACCATAGGGACTAGCGGTATTGGGCCGCTACCCTACGAGCAGTACTTC.

This clonotype has more than one count but fewer than ten. The genes are TRBV24-1 and TRBJ1-5; 9 bases agree with TRBD1. Germline loops: CDR1 KGHDR, CDR2 SFDVKD. This CDR3 has 15 amino acids. With 4 bases clipped from V and 5 bases from J, the junction kept 5 bases outside the gene matches. In DNA form, the CDR3 reads TGTGCCACCAGTGACTCCGGGACAGGGTATCAGCCCCAGCATTTT. It translates to CATSDSGTGYQPQHF.

V gene TRBV12-3 or TRBV12-4 combines with J gene TRBJ2-1; 10 bases match TRBD2. The CDR3 totals 18 residues. With 1 base clipped from V and 9 bases from J, the junction kept 15 bases outside the gene matches. In nucleotides, the CDR3 is TGTGCCAGCAGTTTAGGGGCCAAGCGGGAGGGCCGTTCCTTTGAGCAGTTCTTC. The encoded protein is CASSLGAKREGRSFEQFF.

This clonotype has just a few counts. V and J are TRBV19 and TRBJ2-7; no firm D call. Per the germline V gene, CDR1 is LNHDA and CDR2 is SQIVND (reference sequence). The CDR3 runs to 13 residues. V lost 1 base to trimming and J lost 2 bases, with 6 bases between them. The CDR3 bases are TGTGCCAGTAGTATAGGTCAAGCCTACGAGCAGTACTTC. Its protein product is CASSIGQAYEQYF.

This clonotype showed up many times. CDR3 nucleotides: TGCAGTGCCATGATAGAGGACAGGGCGGAAAAACTGTTTTTT. Translating it yields CSAMIEDRAEKLFF. This chain joins TRBV20-1 and TRBJ1-4; 8 nucleotides align to TRBD1. V dropped 6 bases and J dropped 8; count of bases not matched to a gene: 11. Per the germline V gene, CDR1 is DFQATT and CDR2 is SNEGSKA (reference sequence). The CDR3 extends over 14 amino acids.